The 24 T cell receptor beta chains reported below all come from one sample, sequenced in a study of identical twins. From the 5' RACE reads, TCRdb called clonotypes with MiXCR, one entry per CDR3 protein. The sample holds 300,000 to 400,000 distinct CDR3 sequences, roughly an eighth seen once. This sample also appeared in a second study, on yellow fever vaccine responses in identical twins.

Sequences were obtained from CD8+ T cells sorted from blood. These receptors originate from a woman between 18 and 29 years old in good health.

V usage is TRBV10-2 and J usage is TRBJ2-2, with 7 nucleotides matching TRBD2. The CDR3 contains 15 residues. Germline V CDR1 and CDR2: WSHSY, SAAADI. V lost 4 bases to trimming and J lost 6 bases; unmatched junction nucleotides: 8. The CDR3 sequence is CASSALSGTSGELFF. CDR3 nucleotides: TGCGCCAGCAGTGCACTAAGCGGGACGTCCGGGGAGCTGTTTTTT.

Only a few counts were recorded for this clonotype. This rearrangement joins TRBV6-1 to TRBJ2-3; 7 bases map to TRBD1. Trimming cost V 4 bases and J 5 bases; bases outside gene matches: 9. Germline V gene data show CDR1 as MNHNS and CDR2 as SASEGT. The CDR3 is 15 residues long. The CDR3 is CASSADRAFGDTQYF. The DNA of the CDR3 is TGTGCCAGCAGTGCAGACAGGGCCTTCGGAGATACGCAGTATTTT.

V usage is TRBV5-1 and J usage is TRBJ2-7; D not certain. V shed 4 bases and J shed 2 bases, with 16 bases lying between them. The CDR3 length is 15 residues. Germline V gene data show CDR1 as SGHRS and CDR2 as YFSETQ. This CDR3 is CASSPWTPATYEQYF. The CDR3 DNA reads TGCGCCAGCAGCCCTTGGACCCCGGCTACCTACGAGCAGTACTTC. The full variable domain, with the rest looked up from reference TRBV5-1 and TRBJ2-7, is KAGVTQTPRYLIKTRGQQVTLSCSPISGHRSVSWYQQTPGQGLQFLFEYFSETQRNKGNFPGRFSGRQFSNSRSEMNVSTLELGDSALYLCASSPWTPATYEQYFGPGTRLTVT.

This clonotype was seen at least ten times. The genes are TRBV12-3 or TRBV12-4 and TRBJ1-1, with 7 bases fitting TRBD1. This CDR3 region has 12 residues. The ends lost 8 bases at V and 7 bases at J; junction bases unmatched: 7. For the CDR3, the DNA is TGTGCCAGCTTAACAGGGGTTGGTGAAGCTTTCTTT. Protein product: CASLTGVGEAFF.

In this sample, this clonotype turned up a few times. CDR3 region: CASSLVGAGTDTQYF. The CDR3 DNA sequence: TGCGCCAGCAGCTTAGTGGGGGCAGGCACAGATACGCAGTATTTT. The rearrangement joins TRBV5-1 to TRBJ2-3; D might be TRBD1 (6 bases). CDR1 is SGHRS, CDR2 YFSETQ, per germline. Trimming removed 2 bases from V and 1 base from J, with 11 bases in between. There are 15 residues in the CDR3.

This clonotype was seen many times. The chain has TRBV6-5 and TRBJ2-5, with a weak D call TRBD1 (5 bases). From germline, CDR1 is MNHEY and CDR2 SVGAGI. This CDR3 has 15 residues. V lost 2 bases, J lost 5 bases, and 15 bases lay in between. The CDR3 region is CASSYQGSIRETQYF. CDR3 DNA: TGTGCCAGCAGTTACCAGGGCTCCATCAGGGAGACCCAGTACTTC.

The rearrangement uses TRBV9 and TRBJ2-7; 8 positions agree with TRBD2. The CDR3 extends over 14 amino acids. The trim removed 3 bases at V and 2 bases at J, leaving 4 bases unmatched. Germline CDR1 SGDLS, CDR2 YYNGEE. The CDR3 nucleotides are TGTGCCAGCAGCGCCGGACTAGCCCCCTACGAGCAGTACTTC. It is translated as CASSAGLAPYEQYF.

This clonotype was observed a few times. The rearrangement uses TRBV27 and TRBJ2-1; 16 bases are a match to TRBD2. Germline trimming cut 5 bases from V and 6 bases from J; bases unmatched to any gene: 7. The germline V gene encodes CDR1 MNHEY and CDR2 SMNVEV (reference sequence). The CDR3 spans 17 residues. The CDR3 DNA is TGTGCCAGCAGTGGGACTAGCGGGAGGGCCGGTTTCAATGAGCAGTTCTTC. It encodes CASSGTSGRAGFNEQFF.

The chain combines TRBV11-2 with TRBJ2-1; 7 bases agree with TRBD2. Trimming took 3 bases from V and 3 from J; bases not matched to a gene: 20. The CDR3 sequence is 20 residues long. Per germline, CDR1 SGHAT and CDR2 FQNNGV. CDR3 protein: CASSFDARLGAGVFYNEQFF. CDR3 nucleotide sequence: TGTGCCAGCAGCTTTGACGCGCGATTGGGCGCGGGGGTTTTCTACAATGAGCAGTTCTTC.

The chain is built from TRBV20-1 and TRBJ2-7; TRBD2 aligns across 13 bases. The CDR3 length is 16 residues. CDR1 and CDR2 (germline): DFQATT, SNEGSKA (reference sequence). The trim removed 0 bases at V and 4 bases at J, leaving 6 bases unmatched. The CDR3 sequence is CSARETGLAGLYEQYF. In nucleotides, the CDR3 is TGCAGTGCTAGAGAGACGGGACTAGCGGGATTATACGAGCAGTACTTC.

About this clonotype itself: A read error may produce the germline difference seen at one junction end. The chain joins TRBV3-1 to TRBJ2-1, with D possibly TRBD1 on 6 matching bases. CDR1 is LGHDT and CDR2 is YNNKEL in the germline V gene (reference sequence). This CDR3 spans 17 amino acids. This CDR3 is CACSPQFLGASYNEQFF. DNA of the CDR3: TGTGCCTGCAGCCCGCAGTTCCTGGGGGCATCCTACAATGAGCAGTTCTTC.

This sequence joins TRBV4-2 and TRBJ1-2; TRBD1 aligns across 8 bases. J was trimmed by 2 bases and V by 4 bases; bases with no gene match: 18. CDR1 is LGHNA and CDR2 is YNFKEQ in the germline V gene. The CDR3 totals 19 residues. CDR3 DNA sequence: TGTGCCAGCAGCCTCTACTTGTCCCCGTCGGACAGGGCGAACTATGGCTACACCTTC. This sequence encodes CASSLYLSPSDRANYGYTF.

This chain uses TRBV27 with TRBJ2-1; TRBD2 matches at 8 bases. The V and J ends lost 6 bases and 7 bases, in that order; junction bases with no gene match: 8. The CDR3 has 14 amino acids. Germline-derived CDR1 and CDR2 are MNHEY and SMNVEV (reference sequence). This CDR3 is CASSPSASGNEQFF. As DNA, the CDR3 is TGTGCCAGCAGCCCGAGCGCTAGCGGGAATGAGCAGTTCTTC.

This clonotype was counted many times. CDR3 loop: CASSVGQGRREQFF. The CDR3 coding sequence is TGTGCCAGCAGTGTCGGACAGGGACGACGGGAGCAGTTCTTC. The V call is TRBV27, the J call TRBJ2-1, with TRBD1 identical over 8 bases. V shed 5 bases, J shed 10 bases, and the junction held 10 bases outside the gene matches. This CDR3 has 14 amino acids. The germline V gene encodes CDR1 MNHEY and CDR2 SMNVEV (reference sequence).

This clonotype turned up a few times. J is TRBJ2-3 and V is TRBV5-1; D could derive from TRBD1 or TRBD2 (5 bases each). With 0 bases removed from V and 4 bases from J, the gap between germline ends came to 12 bases. CDR3 length equals 15 residues. Germline lookup yields CDR1 SGHRS and CDR2 YFSETQ. The CDR3 loop is CASSLEARESDTQYF. Here the CDR3 DNA reads TGCGCCAGCAGCTTGGAGGCCAGGGAGTCAGATACGCAGTATTTT.

The table lists this clonotype with a few counts. The rearrangement uses TRBV3-1 and TRBJ1-6; D remains unclear. V lost 0 bases to trimming and J lost 4 bases, with 10 bases between them. The germline V gene encodes CDR1 LGHDT and CDR2 YNNKEL (reference sequence). The CDR3 consists of 16 residues. The CDR3 loop is CASSQDHRGYNSPLHF. The CDR3 DNA reads as TGTGCCAGCAGCCAAGATCATAGAGGGTATAATTCACCCCTCCACTTT.

This clonotype was detected many times. V gene TRBV4-1 combines with J gene TRBJ1-1; D unclear. Trimming took 4 bases from V and 0 from J, leaving 6 bases between them. CDR1 is MGHRA and CDR2 is YSYEKL in the germline V gene. The CDR3 totals 13 residues. In nucleotides, the CDR3 is TGCGCCAGCAGCCGAACAGTGAACACTGAAGCTTTCTTT. This translates into CASSRTVNTEAFF.

This clonotype was seen a few times. The chain recombines TRBV29-1 with TRBJ2-1, with TRBD2 matching over 10 bases. The CDR3 has 17 residues. V was clipped by 6 bases and J by 0 bases; unmatched bases: 11. CDR1 is SQVTM, CDR2 ANQGSEA, per germline. The CDR3 region has the DNA TGCAGCGTCGTTGGACTAGCGGTTTCAAGCTCCTACAATGAGCAGTTCTTC. Residues: CSVVGLAVSSSYNEQFF.

J is TRBJ2-2 and V is TRBV13, with D maybe TRBD2 (6 bases). V was trimmed by 4 bases and J by 0 bases, leaving 9 bases between them. Germline lookup yields CDR1 PRHDT and CDR2 FYEKMQ (reference sequence). The CDR3 covers 15 residues. CDR3 amino acids: CASSSGTSNTGELFF. Here the CDR3 DNA reads TGTGCCAGCAGCTCCGGGACTTCGAACACCGGGGAGCTGTTTTTT.

In this sample, this clonotype turned up a few times. The chain uses TRBV12-3 or TRBV12-4 and TRBJ2-5, with D uncertain. CDR3 length equals 14 residues. Trimming stripped 3 bases from V and 5 bases from J, with 13 bases between. The DNA for the CDR3 is TGTGCCAGCAGTTTTTATAGACCCTCGGAGACCCAGTACTTC. Translation gives CASSFYRPSETQYF.

The table lists this clonotype with a few counts. V and J are TRBV20-1 and TRBJ2-1, with 7 nucleotides matching TRBD2. Trimming at V came to 0 bases and at J to 6 bases, leaving 11 bases not matched to a gene. The CDR3 totals 16 residues. The V gene's germline CDR1 is DFQATT and CDR2 SNEGSKA (reference sequence). The CDR3 sequence is CSARDPGRELANEQFF. The DNA of the CDR3 is TGCAGTGCTAGAGATCCTGGGCGGGAGTTGGCCAATGAGCAGTTCTTC.

Many counts were recorded for this clonotype. The chain uses TRBV6-5 and TRBJ2-7, with D perhaps TRBD1 (5 bases). The CDR3 runs 14 residues. Trimming cost V 2 bases and J 2 bases, with 10 bases left between them. Germline-derived CDR1 and CDR2 are MNHEY and SVGAGI. CDR3 DNA: TGTGCCAGCAGTTACGCAGGGTCGACCTACGAGCAGTACTTC. As protein: CASSYAGSTYEQYF.

This clonotype was seen a few times. The chain recombines TRBV27 with TRBJ2-1; 9 nucleotides align to TRBD2. This CDR3 comprises 16 residues. Germline V gives CDR1 MNHEY, CDR2 SMNVEV (reference sequence). The trim removed 1 base at V and 3 bases at J, leaving 4 bases unmatched. The CDR3 is CASSLLTSGVYNEQFF. The CDR3 DNA reads as TGTGCCAGCAGTTTATTGACTAGCGGTGTCTACAATGAGCAGTTCTTC.

V is TRBV12-3 or TRBV12-4 and J is TRBJ2-1, with D tentatively TRBD1 (6 bases). Trimming left V 2 bases short and J 0 bases short, with 11 bases between. The CDR3 has 16 residues. DNA of the CDR3: TGTGCCAGCAGTTTAACAGGGCGTCCCTCCTACAATGAGCAGTTCTTC. Protein sequence: CASSLTGRPSYNEQFF.